Presented here are 2 T cell receptor beta chains from one specimen sequenced in a study of blood T cell repertoires in COVID-19. Profiled with immunoSEQ multiplex PCR; TCRdb holds only in-frame clones, not every one. The top ten clones hold 10% to 15% of a sample with about 130,000 clones, around 86% of them seen once. The sample was peripheral blood. The receptors were gathered from a man aged 60 to 75 with acute or convalescent COVID-19.

The CDR3 DNA is TGTGCCAGCAGTTTGCGAGGGTCGCGGGGCTACACCTTC. This sequence encodes CASSLRGSRGYTF. The chain links TRBV28 to TRBJ1-2; D remains ambiguous. Per germline, CDR1 MDHEN and CDR2 SYDVKM. Between the trimmed V and J ends, which lost 3 bases and 8 bases, there was a span of 13 bases. There are 13 residues in the CDR3.

In DNA form, the CDR3 reads TGTGCCAGCAGCCTACTAGCGGGAGGCCTTAACACCGGGGAGCTGTTTTTT. It specifies CASSLLAGGLNTGELFF. The chain recombines TRBV3-1 (or the pseudogene TRBV3-2) with TRBJ2-2, with 12 bases fitting TRBD2. Germline-derived CDR1 and CDR2 are LGHDT and YNNKEL (reference sequence). Germline trimming cut 4 bases from V and 2 bases from J; bases unmatched to any gene: 5. CDR3 length: 17 residues.